The clone carrying this TCR beta chain was seen once. The data are from a study of cytomegalovirus exposure and HLA in healthy donors. The overall study: Of the donors genotyped, about 410 in all, around 77% fell in the Caucasian-associated ancestry cluster.

PCR involved 60 Vbeta and 13 Jbeta primers. TCRdb's copy holds only in-frame clones and misses some; the assay was immunoSEQ multiplex PCR. The table has over 150,000 clones, approximately 78% seen once. The CDR3 is 15 amino acids. Germline CDR1 SEHNR, CDR2 FQNEAQ (reference sequence). V lost 1 base to trimming and J lost 11 bases, with 20 bases between them. The sequence was collected from a woman aged 18-30 years in good health and CMV-seronegative. The sample was PBMCs. V is TRBV7-9 and J is TRBJ1-1; possibly TRBD1 for D (6 bases). The CDR3 sequence: CASSLVNRDTSAAFF. The CDR3 nucleotides are TGTGCCAGCAGCTTAGTCAACCGGGACACCTCAGCCGCTTTCTTT.